These T cell receptor beta chains were read from a single sample in a study of a mutant IDH1 vaccine in newly diagnosed glioma. These receptors are not linked to any known antigen. Clones were sequenced by immunoSEQ multiplex PCR, and TCRdb holds only the in-frame ones, with some missing. The sample gives 20,000 to 25,000 clones, 89% of which show up once; under 7.5% is in the top ten. This specimen consisted of PBMCs, obtained from a glioma patient whose treatment included an IDH1 peptide vaccine. These receptors came from a woman in her thirties or forties with glioma. Each CDR3 is given with its conserved first and last residue. The D gene is left open where the match is weak. Size tells how often a clone was seen (once, few, many) or the class of an expanded clone, and some rows leave it out.

>TRBV27|NA|once|TRBJ1-5
TGTGCCAGCAGTTTATCAGGGTCTACTATTCAGCCCCAGCATTTT
CASSLSGSTIQPQHF
>TRBV10-3|NA|NA|TRBJ1-2
TGTGCCATAGGACGGAGCTATGGCTACACCTTC
CAIGRSYGYTF
>TRBV7-2|NA|NA|TRBJ2-5
TGTGCCAGCAGCTTAGCAGGGGCTCAAGAGACCCAGTACTTC
CASSLAGAQETQYF
>TRBV18|NA|NA|TRBJ1-1
TGTGCCAGCTCACGCTTGGGACTAGGGTCGGACACTGAAGCTTTCTTT
CASSRLGLGSDTEAFF
>TRBV15|NA|NA|TRBJ2-5
TGTGCCACCAGCAGAGGGGGTAACTCGGAGACCCAGTACTTC
CATSRGGNSETQYF
>TRBV29-1|NA|NA|TRBJ2-2
TGCAGCGTTGAAATGGCAAACACCGGGGAGCTGTTTTTT
CSVEMANTGELFF
>TRBV19|NA|few|TRBJ1-1
TGTGCCAGTAGTCCGTGGGGGGGTACTAGAAGTGAAGCTTTCTTT
CASSPWGGTRSEAFF
>TRBV7-9|TRBD2|NA|TRBJ2-1
TGTGCCAGCAGCCTAAGGACTAGCCTCTCAAACAATGAGCAGTTCTTC
CASSLRTSLSNNEQFF
>TRBV6-1|TRBD2|NA|TRBJ2-7
TGTGCCAGCAGTGAAACCCTAGCGGGAGGGCCCTGGCAGTACTTC
CASSETLAGGPWQYF
>TRBV15|TRBD1|NA|TRBJ2-1
TGTGCCACCAAAACGGGACAGGTGTGGGAGGACGAATACAATGAGCAGTTCTTC
CATKTGQVWEDEYNEQFF
>TRBV9|NA|NA|TRBJ1-5
TGTGCCAGCAGCGAGGGACTCGATCAGCCCCAGCATTTT
CASSEGLDQPQHF
>TRBV4-2|NA|once|TRBJ2-7
TGTGCCAGCAGCAAGTTAGACCGGGACGTCTCCTACGAGCAGTACTTC
CASSKLDRDVSYEQYF
>TRBV4-3|NA|NA|TRBJ1-2
TGCGCCAGCAGCCCCAATTCAGGGTTCTATGGCTACACCTTC
CASSPNSGFYGYTF
>TRBV29-1|NA|NA|TRBJ1-1
TGCAGCGTGCACCAGGGTGGCACTGAAGCTTTCTTT
CSVHQGGTEAFF
>TRBV6-4|NA|NA|TRBJ2-7
TGTGCCAGCAGTGACTTTCATGGGTCAGGGCAGTACTTC
CASSDFHGSGQYF
>TRBV18|NA|NA|TRBJ1-1
TGTGCCAGCTCACCACCGGGAGGGAACACTGAAGCTTTCTTT
CASSPPGGNTEAFF
>TRBV6-1|NA|NA|TRBJ1-5
TGTGCCAGCAGTGAATGGACAGTCCGAGGGATCCGAGTTAATCAGCCCCAGCATTTT
CASSEWTVRGIRVNQPQHF
>TRBV4-1|NA|NA|TRBJ1-3
TGCGCCAGCAGCCTCATTACGGGATTTCGAAACACCATATATTTT
CASSLITGFRNTIYF
>TRBV2|NA|NA|TRBJ2-7
TGTGCCAGCAGTGATCGCCCGAGGGGAGGCGAGCAGTACTTC
CASSDRPRGGEQYF
>TRBV6-1|NA|NA|TRBJ1-1
TGTGCCAGCAAAGGGGGACTGAACACTGAAGCTTTCTTT
CASKGGLNTEAFF
>TRBV20-1|NA|NA|TRBJ2-1
TGCAGTGCTCTGCAGAGTCATGAGCAGTTCTTC
CSALQSHEQFF
>TRBV19|TRBD2|NA|TRBJ2-7
TGTGCCAGTAATAGCACTAGCGGGACTGACGAGCAGTACTTC
CASNSTSGTDEQYF
>TRBV5-4|NA|NA|TRBJ1-2
TGTGCCAGCAGCTTGGCCGGGACTCGTGGTCGCGGCTACACCTTC
CASSLAGTRGRGYTF
>TRBV6-5|TRBD2|NA|TRBJ2-3
TGTGCCAGCAGCCCTCCGGGACTACCAGATACGCAGTATTTT
CASSPPGLPDTQYF
>TRBV6-5|NA|NA|TRBJ2-7
TGTGCCAGCAGTTCCCGGGACCAAGCCTACGAGCAGTACTTC
CASSSRDQAYEQYF
>TRBV25-1|TRBD2|NA|TRBJ2-3
TGTGCCAGCAGTGAACCAGCGGGAGCGAGGGCAGATACGCAGTATTTT
CASSEPAGARADTQYF
>TRBV7-9|NA|NA|TRBJ2-1
TGTGCCAGCATGCTAGCGAGGGAGCAGTTCTTC
CASMLAREQFF
>TRBV4-3|NA|NA|TRBJ1-4
TGCGCCAGCAGCCAAGATCCGACCCCCCCGACGGGGGCTTCTAATGAAAAACTGTTTTTT
CASSQDPTPPTGASNEKLFF
>TRBV6-4|TRBD1|NA|TRBJ1-6
TGTGCCAGCAGAGAGGACAGGGGAATAGGGTCACCCCTCCACTTT
CASREDRGIGSPLHF
>TRBV9|TRBD1|NA|TRBJ1-1
TGTGCCAGCAGCGTAGGGGGACAGGGAAACACTGAAGCTTTCTTT
CASSVGGQGNTEAFF
>TRBV5-4|NA|NA|TRBJ1-1
TGTGCCAGCAGCTTGGCCAGAGGGGGAGGCACTGAAGCTTTCTTT
CASSLARGGGTEAFF
>TRBV5-1|TRBD1|NA|TRBJ1-6
TGCGCCAGCAGCTTGGCTGGGGACAGAACTAATAATTCACCCCTCCACTTT
CASSLAGDRTNNSPLHF
>TRBV7-2|NA|once|TRBJ2-2
TGTGCCAGCAGCTTAATTCTACCCGGGGAGCTGTTTTTT
CASSLILPGELFF
>TRBV20-1|NA|NA|TRBJ2-3
TGCAGGATGGACAGCCAGAACACGCAGTATTTT
CRMDSQNTQYF
>TRBV29-1|NA|NA|TRBJ2-2
TGCAGCGTCCCCGTCATCGGGGAGCTGTTTTTT
CSVPVIGELFF
>TRBV19|TRBD1|few|TRBJ1-1
TGTGCCAGTAGTATGGAGGGACAGGGAAGGACTGAAGCTTTCTTT
CASSMEGQGRTEAFF
>TRBV5-1|NA|NA|TRBJ1-1
TGCGCCAGCAGCTTGGGGTCCTTCAGGGACATTATGAACACTGAAGCTTTCTTT
CASSLGSFRDIMNTEAFF
>TRBV7-8|NA|NA|TRBJ2-7
TGTGCCAGCAGCTTAGTTTCCTACGAGCAGTACTTC
CASSLVSYEQYF
>TRBV18|TRBD2|NA|TRBJ2-3
TGTGCCAGCTCACCACCTTTAGCGGGAGGAGGGGATACGCAGTATTTT
CASSPPLAGGGDTQYF
>TRBV6-5|NA|few|TRBJ1-2
TGTGCCAGCGCCCCCGGATGGGGGGCGGATGGCTACACCTTC
CASAPGWGADGYTF
>TRBV5-1|TRBD1|once|TRBJ1-1
TGCGCCAGCAGCCAGGGGACAGCTAACACTGAAGCTTTCTTT
CASSQGTANTEAFF
>TRBV7-9|NA|NA|TRBJ1-3
TGTGCCAGCAGCCCTTGGGGCGGAGGAGCCACGATCTCTGGAAACACCATATATTTT
CASSPWGGGATISGNTIYF
>TRBV4-3|NA|once|TRBJ1-3
TGCGCCAGCAGCCAAGATTCCCGCGCGGGGAAAAACACCATATATTTT
CASSQDSRAGKNTIYF
>TRBV5-6|NA|NA|TRBJ1-3
TGTGCCAGCAGCTTGGGAGGGCCTGGAAACACCATATATTTT
CASSLGGPGNTIYF
>TRBV29-1|TRBD1|NA|TRBJ1-1
TGCAGCGGAGGGACAGGGTTCGCTGAAGCTTTCTTT
CSGGTGFAEAFF
>TRBV2|NA|NA|TRBJ1-1
TGTGCCAGCAGAGGAACGGGGAGGGCCACTGAAGCTTTCTTT
CASRGTGRATEAFF
>TRBV30|TRBD1|NA|TRBJ2-3
TGTGCCTGCGTGAAGGGGGCAGGCACAGATACGCAGTATTTT
CACVKGAGTDTQYF
>TRBV6-5|NA|NA|TRBJ1-2
TGTGCCAGCAGTTACTCCCTAGGCAACTATGGCTACACCTTC
CASSYSLGNYGYTF
>TRBV7-2|NA|NA|TRBJ2-7
TGTGCCAGCAGCCGGGGGAGCAGGGGGAACTACGAGCAGTACTTC
CASSRGSRGNYEQYF
>TRBV4-1|NA|NA|TRBJ2-7
TGCGCCAGCAGCCAAGATCGACTAGGGTGGTCCTACGAGCAGTACTTC
CASSQDRLGWSYEQYF
>TRBV4-1|TRBD1|NA|TRBJ2-7
TGCGCCAGCAGCCATGGACTCGGGACAGGGGTTCCCTACGAGCAGTACTTC
CASSHGLGTGVPYEQYF
>TRBV23-1|NA|NA|TRBJ2-7
TGCGCCAGCAGTCCTCTTGCGATAGTCCCCTACGAGCAGTACTTC
CASSPLAIVPYEQYF
>TRBV6-1|NA|NA|TRBJ1-5
TGTGCCAGCAGTGGTCTGCCTCGGCCCCAGCATTTT
CASSGLPRPQHF
>TRBV10-2|NA|NA|TRBJ1-1
TGCGCCAGCACCTCCGGGACTGGGATAGCTTTCTTT
CASTSGTGIAFF
>TRBV19|NA|NA|TRBJ2-5
TGTGCCAGTACGGGGTCGGTCGGGACCCAGTACTTC
CASTGSVGTQYF
>TRBV25-1|NA|NA|TRBJ2-1
TGTGCCAGCAGTGAAGTAGGGCAGGCGATCTACAATGAGCAGTTCTTC
CASSEVGQAIYNEQFF
>TRBV6-4|TRBD1|NA|TRBJ1-6
TGTGGCGGCACAGGGGGTTTTCCCTATAATTCACCCCTCCACTTT
CGGTGGFPYNSPLHF
>TRBV7-2|TRBD2|NA|TRBJ2-7
TGTGCCAGCAGCTTAATATGGCTAGCGGGAGTCGAGCAGTACTTC
CASSLIWLAGVEQYF